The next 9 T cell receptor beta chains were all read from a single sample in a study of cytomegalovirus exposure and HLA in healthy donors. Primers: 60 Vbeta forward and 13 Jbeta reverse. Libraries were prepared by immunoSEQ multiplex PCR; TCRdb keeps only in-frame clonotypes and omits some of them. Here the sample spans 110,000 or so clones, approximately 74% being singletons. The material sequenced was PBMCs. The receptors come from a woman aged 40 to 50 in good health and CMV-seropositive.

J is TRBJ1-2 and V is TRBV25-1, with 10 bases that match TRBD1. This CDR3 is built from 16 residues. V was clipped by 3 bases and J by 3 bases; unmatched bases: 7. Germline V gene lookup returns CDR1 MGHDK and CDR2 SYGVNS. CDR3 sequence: CASSDLRDRGDYGYTF. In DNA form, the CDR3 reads TGTGCCAGCAGTGACCTCCGGGACAGGGGAGACTATGGCTACACCTTC.

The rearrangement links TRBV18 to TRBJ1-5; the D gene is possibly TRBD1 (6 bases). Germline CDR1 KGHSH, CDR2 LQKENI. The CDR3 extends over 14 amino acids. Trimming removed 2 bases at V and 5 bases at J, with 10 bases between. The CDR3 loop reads CASSPGTTDQPQHF. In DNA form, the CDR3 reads TGTGCCAGCTCACCAGGGACAACAGATCAGCCCCAGCATTTT. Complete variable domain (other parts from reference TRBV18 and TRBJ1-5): NAGVMQNPRHLVRRRGQEARLRCSPMKGHSHVYWYRQLPEEGLKFMVYLQKENIIDESGMPKERFSAEFPKEGPSILRIQQVVRGDSAAYFCASSPGTTDQPQHFGDGTRLSIL.

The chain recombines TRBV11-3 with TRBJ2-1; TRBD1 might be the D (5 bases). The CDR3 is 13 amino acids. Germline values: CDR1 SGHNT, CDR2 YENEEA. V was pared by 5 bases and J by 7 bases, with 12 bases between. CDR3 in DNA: TGTGCCAGCAGCGGCAGGGTCGGGAATGAGCAGTTCTTC. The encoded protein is CASSGRVGNEQFF. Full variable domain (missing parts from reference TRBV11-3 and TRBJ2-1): EAGVVQSPRYKIIEKKQPVAFWCNPISGHNTLYWYLQNLGQGPELLIRYENEEAVDDSQLPKDRFSAERLKGVDSTLKIQPAELGDSAVYLCASSGRVGNEQFFGPGTRLTVL.

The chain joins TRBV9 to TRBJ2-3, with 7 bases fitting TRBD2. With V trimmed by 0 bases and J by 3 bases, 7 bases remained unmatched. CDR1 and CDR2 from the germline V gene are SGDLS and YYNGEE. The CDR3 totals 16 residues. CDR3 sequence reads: CASSVAGDYWTDTQYF. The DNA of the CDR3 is TGTGCCAGCAGCGTAGCGGGGGACTACTGGACAGATACGCAGTATTTT. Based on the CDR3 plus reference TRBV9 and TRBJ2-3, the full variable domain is DSGVTQTPKHLITATGQRVTLRCSPRSGDLSVYWYQQSLDQGLQFLIQYYNGEERAKGNILERFSAQQFPDLHSELNLSSLELGDSALYFCASSVAGDYWTDTQYFGPGTRLTVL.

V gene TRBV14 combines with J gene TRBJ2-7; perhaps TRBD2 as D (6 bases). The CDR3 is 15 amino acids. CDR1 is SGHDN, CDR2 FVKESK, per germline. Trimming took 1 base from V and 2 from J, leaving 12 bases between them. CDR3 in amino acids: CASSQATRGTYEQYF. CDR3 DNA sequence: TGTGCCAGCAGCCAAGCCACGCGGGGCACCTACGAGCAGTACTTC.

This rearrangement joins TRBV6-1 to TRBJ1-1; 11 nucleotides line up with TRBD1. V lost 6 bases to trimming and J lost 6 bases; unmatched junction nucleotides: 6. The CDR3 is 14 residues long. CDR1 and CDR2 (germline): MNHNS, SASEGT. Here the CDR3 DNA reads TGTGCCAGCAGGCCGGGACAGGGGGAATCTGAAGCTTTCTTT. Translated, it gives CASRPGQGESEAFF.

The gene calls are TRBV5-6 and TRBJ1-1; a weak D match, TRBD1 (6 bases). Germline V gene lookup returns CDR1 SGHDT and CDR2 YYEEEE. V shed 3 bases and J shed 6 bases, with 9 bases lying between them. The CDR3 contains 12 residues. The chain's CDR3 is CASSSRGAEAFF. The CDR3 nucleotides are TGTGCCAGCAGCTCCAGGGGAGCTGAAGCTTTCTTT. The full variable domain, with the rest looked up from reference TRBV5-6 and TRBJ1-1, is DAGVTQSPTHLIKTRGQQVTLRCSPKSGHDTVSWYQQALGQGPQFIFQYYEEEERQRGNFPDRFSGHQFPNYSSELNVNALLLGDSALYLCASSSRGAEAFFGQGTRLTVV.

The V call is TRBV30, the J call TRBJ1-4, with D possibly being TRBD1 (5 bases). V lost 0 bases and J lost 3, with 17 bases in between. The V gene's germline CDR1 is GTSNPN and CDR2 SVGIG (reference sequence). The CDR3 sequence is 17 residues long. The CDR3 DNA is TGTGCCTGGAGTGTAGCATGGGCGGGGGTAGCTAATGAAAAACTGTTTTTT. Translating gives CAWSVAWAGVANEKLFF.

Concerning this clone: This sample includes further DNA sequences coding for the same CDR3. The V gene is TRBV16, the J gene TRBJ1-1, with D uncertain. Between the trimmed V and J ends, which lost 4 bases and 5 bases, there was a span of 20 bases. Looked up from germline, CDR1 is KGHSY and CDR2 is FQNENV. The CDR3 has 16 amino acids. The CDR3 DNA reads TGTGCCAGCAGCCGCTTACCCTCGGGTGTGAGGACTGAAGCTTTCTTT. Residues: CASSRLPSGVRTEAFF.